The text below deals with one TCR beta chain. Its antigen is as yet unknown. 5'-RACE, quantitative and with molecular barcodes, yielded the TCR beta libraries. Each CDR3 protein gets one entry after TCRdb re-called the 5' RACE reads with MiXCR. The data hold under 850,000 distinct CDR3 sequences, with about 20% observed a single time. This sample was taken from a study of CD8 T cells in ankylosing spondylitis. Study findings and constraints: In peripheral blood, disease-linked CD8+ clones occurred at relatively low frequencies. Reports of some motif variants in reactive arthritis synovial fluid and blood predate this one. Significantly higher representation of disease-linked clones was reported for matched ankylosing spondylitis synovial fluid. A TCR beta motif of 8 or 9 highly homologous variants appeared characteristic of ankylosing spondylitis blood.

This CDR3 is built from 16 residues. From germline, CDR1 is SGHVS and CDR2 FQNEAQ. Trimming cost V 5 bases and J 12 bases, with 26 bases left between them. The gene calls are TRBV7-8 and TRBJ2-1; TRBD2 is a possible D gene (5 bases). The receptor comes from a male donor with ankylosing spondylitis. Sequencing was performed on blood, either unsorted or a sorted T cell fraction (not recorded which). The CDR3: CASSPVTGSIPSGQFF. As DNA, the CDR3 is TGTGCCAGCAGCCCGGTGACTGGGAGCATCCCCAGCGGGCAGTTCTTC.